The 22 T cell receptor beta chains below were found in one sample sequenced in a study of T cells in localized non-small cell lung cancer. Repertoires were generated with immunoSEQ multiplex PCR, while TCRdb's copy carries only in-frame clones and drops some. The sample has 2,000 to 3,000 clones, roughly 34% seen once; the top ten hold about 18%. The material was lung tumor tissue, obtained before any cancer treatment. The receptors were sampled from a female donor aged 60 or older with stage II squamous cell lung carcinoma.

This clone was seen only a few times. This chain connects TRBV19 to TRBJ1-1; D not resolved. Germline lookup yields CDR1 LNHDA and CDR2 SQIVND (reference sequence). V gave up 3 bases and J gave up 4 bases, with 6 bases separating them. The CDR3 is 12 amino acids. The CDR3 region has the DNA TGTGCCAGTAGTATCTGGGGCACTGAAGCTTTCTTT. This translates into CASSIWGTEAFF. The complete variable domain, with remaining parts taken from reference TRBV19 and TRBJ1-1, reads DGGITQSPKYLFRKEGQNVTLSCEQNLNHDAMYWYRQDPGQGLRLIYYSQIVNDFQKGDIAEGYSVSREKKESFPLTVTSAQKNPTAFYLCASSIWGTEAFFGQGTRLTVV.

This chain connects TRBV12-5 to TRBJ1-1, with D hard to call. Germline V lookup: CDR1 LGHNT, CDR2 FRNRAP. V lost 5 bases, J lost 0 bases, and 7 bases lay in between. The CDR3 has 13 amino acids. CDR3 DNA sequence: TGTGCTAGTGGTGTGAGGATGAACACTGAAGCTTTCTTT. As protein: CASGVRMNTEAFF.

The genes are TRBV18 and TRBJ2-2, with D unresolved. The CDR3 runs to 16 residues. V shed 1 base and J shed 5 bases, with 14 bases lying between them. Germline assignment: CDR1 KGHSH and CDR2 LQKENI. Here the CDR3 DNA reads TGTGCCAGCTCACCACGGATAACAGAACTAACCGGGGAGCTGTTTTTT. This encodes CASSPRITELTGELFF.

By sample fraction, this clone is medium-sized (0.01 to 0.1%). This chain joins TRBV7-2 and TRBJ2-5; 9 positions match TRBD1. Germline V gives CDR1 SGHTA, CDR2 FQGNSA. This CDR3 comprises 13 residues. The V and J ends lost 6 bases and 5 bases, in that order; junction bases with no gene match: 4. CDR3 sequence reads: CASRLTGGETQYF. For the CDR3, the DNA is TGTGCCAGCAGACTTACAGGGGGCGAGACCCAGTACTTC.

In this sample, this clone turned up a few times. DNA for the CDR3: TGTGCCAGCAGTTCGGCCCCCAGGGGGTCCTACGAGCAGTACTTC. This encodes CASSSAPRGSYEQYF. The chain links TRBV22-1 to TRBJ2-7; the tabulated D call, TRBD1, remains unverified against the DNA. TRBV22-1 is a pseudogene segment. CDR3 length: 15 amino acids.

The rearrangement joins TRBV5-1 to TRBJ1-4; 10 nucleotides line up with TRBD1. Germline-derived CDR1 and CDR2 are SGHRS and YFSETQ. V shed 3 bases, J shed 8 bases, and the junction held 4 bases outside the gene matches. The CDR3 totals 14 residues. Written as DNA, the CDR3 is TGCGCCAGCAGCTCGACAGGGGGCCAGGAAAAACTGTTTTTT. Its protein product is CASSSTGGQEKLFF.

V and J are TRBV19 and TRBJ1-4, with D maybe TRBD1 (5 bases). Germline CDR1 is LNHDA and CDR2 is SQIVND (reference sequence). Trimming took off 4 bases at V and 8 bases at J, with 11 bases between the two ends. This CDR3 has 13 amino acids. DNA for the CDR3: TGTGCCAGTAGTAGGGACCCCGTGGAAAAACTGTTTTTT. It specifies CASSRDPVEKLFF.

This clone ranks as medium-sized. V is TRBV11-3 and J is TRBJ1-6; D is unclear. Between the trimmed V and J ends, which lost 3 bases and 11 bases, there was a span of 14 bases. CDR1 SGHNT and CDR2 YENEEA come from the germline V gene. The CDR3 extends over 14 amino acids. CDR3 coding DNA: TGTGCCAGCAGCTTGGAGGCGGGGAGGACACCCCTCCACTTT. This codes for CASSLEAGRTPLHF.

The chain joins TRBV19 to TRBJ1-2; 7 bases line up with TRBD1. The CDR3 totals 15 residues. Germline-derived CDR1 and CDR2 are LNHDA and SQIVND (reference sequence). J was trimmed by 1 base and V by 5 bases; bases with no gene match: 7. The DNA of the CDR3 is TGTGCCAGTAGTGCGTACCAGGGGGTTAACTATGGCTACACCTTC. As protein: CASSAYQGVNYGYTF.

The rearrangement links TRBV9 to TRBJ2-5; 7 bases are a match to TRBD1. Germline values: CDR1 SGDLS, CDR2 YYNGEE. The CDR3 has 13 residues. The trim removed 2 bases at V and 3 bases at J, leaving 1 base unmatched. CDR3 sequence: CASSVGTEETQYF. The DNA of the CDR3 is TGTGCCAGCAGCGTCGGGACAGAAGAGACCCAGTACTTC.

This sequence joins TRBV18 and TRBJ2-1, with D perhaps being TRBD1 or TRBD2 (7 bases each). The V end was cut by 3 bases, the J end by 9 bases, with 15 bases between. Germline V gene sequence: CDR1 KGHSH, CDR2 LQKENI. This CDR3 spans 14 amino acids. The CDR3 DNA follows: TGTGCCAGCTCACCCGGCTCAGGGGGGGGTGAGCAGTTCTTC. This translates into CASSPGSGGGEQFF.

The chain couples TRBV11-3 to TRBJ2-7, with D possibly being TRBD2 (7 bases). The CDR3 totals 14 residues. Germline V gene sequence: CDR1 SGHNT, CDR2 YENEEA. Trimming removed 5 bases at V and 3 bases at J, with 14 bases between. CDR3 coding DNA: TGTGCCAGCAGCCCGGACGGGGGGCTCTACGAGCAGTACTTC. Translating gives CASSPDGGLYEQYF.

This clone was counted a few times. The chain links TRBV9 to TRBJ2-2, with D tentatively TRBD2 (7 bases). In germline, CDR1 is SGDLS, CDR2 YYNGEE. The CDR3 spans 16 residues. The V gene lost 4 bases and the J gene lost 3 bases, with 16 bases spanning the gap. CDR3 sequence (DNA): TGTGCCAGCAGCATTTGGGGGGGCCCGGACACCGGGGAGCTGTTTTTT. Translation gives CASSIWGGPDTGELFF.

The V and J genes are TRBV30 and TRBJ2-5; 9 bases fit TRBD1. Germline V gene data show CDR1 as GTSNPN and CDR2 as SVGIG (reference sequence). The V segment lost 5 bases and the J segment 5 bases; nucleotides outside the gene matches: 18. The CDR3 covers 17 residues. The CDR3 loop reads CAWQGGTGQGPLETQYF. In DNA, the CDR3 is TGTGCCTGGCAGGGGGGTACGGGACAGGGCCCTCTGGAGACCCAGTACTTC.

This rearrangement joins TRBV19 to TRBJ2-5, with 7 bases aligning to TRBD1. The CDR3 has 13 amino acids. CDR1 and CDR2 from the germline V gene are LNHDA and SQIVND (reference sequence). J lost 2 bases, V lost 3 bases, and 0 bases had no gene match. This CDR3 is CASSMDRQETQYF. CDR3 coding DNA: TGTGCCAGTAGTATGGACAGGCAAGAGACCCAGTACTTC.

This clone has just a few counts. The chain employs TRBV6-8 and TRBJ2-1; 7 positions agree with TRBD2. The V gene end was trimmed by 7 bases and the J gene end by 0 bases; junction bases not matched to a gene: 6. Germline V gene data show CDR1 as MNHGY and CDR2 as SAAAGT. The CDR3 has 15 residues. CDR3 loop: CASNPGGRSYNEQFF. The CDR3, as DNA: TGTGCCAGCAACCCGGGGGGACGCTCCTACAATGAGCAGTTCTTC.

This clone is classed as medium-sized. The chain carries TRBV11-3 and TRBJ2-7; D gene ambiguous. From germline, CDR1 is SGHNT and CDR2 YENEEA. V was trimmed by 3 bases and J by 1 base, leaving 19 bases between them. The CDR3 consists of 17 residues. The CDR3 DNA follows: TGTGCCAGCAGCTTGGGTGCCCCTGAAGACGGTTCCTACGAGCAGTACTTC. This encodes CASSLGAPEDGSYEQYF. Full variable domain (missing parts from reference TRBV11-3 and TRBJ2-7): EAGVVQSPRYKIIEKKQPVAFWCNPISGHNTLYWYLQNLGQGPELLIRYENEEAVDDSQLPKDRFSAERLKGVDSTLKIQPAELGDSAVYLCASSLGAPEDGSYEQYFGPGTRLTVT.

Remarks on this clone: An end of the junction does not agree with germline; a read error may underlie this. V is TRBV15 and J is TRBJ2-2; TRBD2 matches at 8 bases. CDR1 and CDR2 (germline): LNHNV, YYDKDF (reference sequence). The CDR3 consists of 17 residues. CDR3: CVTSRAPGGGNTGELFF. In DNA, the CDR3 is TGTGTCACCAGCAGAGCCCCCGGGGGGGGAAACACCGGGGAGCTGTTTTTT.

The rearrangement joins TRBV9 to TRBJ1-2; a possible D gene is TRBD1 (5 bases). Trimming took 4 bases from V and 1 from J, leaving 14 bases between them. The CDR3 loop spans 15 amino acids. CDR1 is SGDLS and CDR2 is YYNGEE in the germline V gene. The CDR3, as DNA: TGTGCCAGCAGCCCACGAGGGGTGGTTAACTATGGCTACACCTTC. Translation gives CASSPRGVVNYGYTF.

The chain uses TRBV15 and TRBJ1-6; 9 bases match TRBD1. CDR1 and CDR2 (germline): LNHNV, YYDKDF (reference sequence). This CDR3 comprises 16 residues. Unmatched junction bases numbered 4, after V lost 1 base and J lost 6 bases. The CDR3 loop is CATSRADRGFNSPLHF. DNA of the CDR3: TGTGCCACCAGCAGAGCGGACAGGGGTTTTAATTCACCCCTCCACTTT. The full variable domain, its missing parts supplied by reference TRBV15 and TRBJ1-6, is DAMVIQNPRYQVTQFGKPVTLSCSQTLNHNVMYWYQQKSSQAPKLLFHYYDKDFNNEADTPDNFQSRRPNTSFCFLDIRSPGLGDTAMYLCATSRADRGFNSPLHFGNGTRLTVT.

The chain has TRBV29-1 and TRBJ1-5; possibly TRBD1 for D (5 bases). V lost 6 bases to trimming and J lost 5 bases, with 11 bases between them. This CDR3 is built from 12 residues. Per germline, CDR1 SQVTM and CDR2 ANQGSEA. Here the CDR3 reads CSVSGGDQPQHF. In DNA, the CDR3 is TGCAGCGTCTCGGGGGGGGATCAGCCCCAGCATTTT.

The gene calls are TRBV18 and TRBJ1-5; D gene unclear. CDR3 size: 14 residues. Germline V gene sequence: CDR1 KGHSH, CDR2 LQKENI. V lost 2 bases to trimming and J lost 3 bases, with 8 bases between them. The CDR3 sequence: CASSPNRTNQPQHF. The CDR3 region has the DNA TGTGCCAGCTCACCAAATAGGACCAATCAGCCCCAGCATTTT.